What follows are 13 T cell receptor beta chains derived from one specimen sequenced in a study of liver allograft versus peripheral blood T cells. Study at large: A comparison was made between T cell receptor repertoires in transplanted livers and those in recipients' peripheral blood.

MiXCR, run by TCRdb on the reads, gives a single entry per CDR3 protein. The table includes 10,000 to 14,000 distinct CDR3 sequences, 20% to 25% detected once. The receptors come from a human patient who had a liver transplant. Some T cells may possibly be graft donor cells.

A few counts support this clonotype. The V and J genes are TRBV18 and TRBJ1-5; 9 positions match TRBD1. CDR1 is KGHSH, CDR2 LQKENI, per germline. CDR3 length: 15 residues. J was trimmed by 3 bases and V by 4 bases; bases with no gene match: 4. The CDR3 nucleotides read TGTGCCAGCTCACGAGACAGGGGGTACAATCAGCCCCAGCATTTT. Translation gives CASSRDRGYNQPQHF. The complete variable domain, with remaining parts taken from reference TRBV18 and TRBJ1-5, reads NAGVMQNPRHLVRRRGQEARLRCSPMKGHSHVYWYRQLPEEGLKFMVYLQKENIIDESGMPKERFSAEFPKEGPSILRIQQVVRGDSAAYFCASSRDRGYNQPQHFGDGTRLSIL.

This clonotype is labeled as medium-sized (0.01 to 0.1%). This sequence joins TRBV29-1 and TRBJ1-4; TRBD1 matches at 8 bases. Germline values: CDR1 SQVTM, CDR2 ANQGSEA. The CDR3 is 13 residues long. The J segment lost 7 bases and the V segment lost 6 bases, leaving 7 bases of the junction unmatched. CDR3 DNA: TGCAGCGTGGCCGGACAGGGAGTTGAAAAACTGTTTTTT. It translates to CSVAGQGVEKLFF.

There are a few counts of this clonotype. This chain connects TRBV5-6 to TRBJ1-6; D is uncertain. This CDR3 has 16 amino acids. V lost 4 bases and J lost 1, with 12 bases in between. CDR1 is SGHDT, CDR2 YYEEEE, per germline. CDR3 region: CASSPTPGSYNSPLHF. The DNA of the CDR3 is TGTGCCAGCAGCCCGACCCCGGGGTCCTATAATTCACCCCTCCACTTT.

This clonotype is labeled as large. This chain joins TRBV18 and TRBJ1-1; 7 bases map to TRBD1. Losses at the gene ends were 5 bases for V and 2 bases for J; bases not matched to a gene: 2. CDR3 length equals 13 residues. In germline, CDR1 is KGHSH, CDR2 LQKENI. For the CDR3, the DNA is TGTGCCAGCTCAGGACAGGCAAACACTGAAGCTTTCTTT. This sequence encodes CASSGQANTEAFF.

This clonotype was seen a few times. This rearrangement joins TRBV7-9 to TRBJ1-1; possible D gene TRBD1, 6 bases. CDR3 length: 16 amino acids. Germline CDR1 is SEHNR and CDR2 is FQNEAQ (reference sequence). The V end lost 0 bases, the J end lost 5 bases, and 16 bases lay between the germline ends. DNA for the CDR3: TGTGCCAGCAGCTTAGCGGGGGCGGGTTCCGCGACTGAAGCTTTCTTT. It specifies CASSLAGAGSATEAFF.

The V and J genes are TRBV28 and TRBJ1-2; no firm D call. The CDR3 is made up of 16 amino acids. Trimming removed 6 bases from V and 5 bases from J, with 22 bases in between. In germline, CDR1 is MDHEN, CDR2 SYDVKM. The CDR3 loop is CASSPTTQLFLYGYTF. In DNA, the CDR3 is TGTGCCAGCAGCCCCACAACACAGCTTTTCCTATATGGCTACACCTTC.

The J gene is TRBJ1-1, the V gene TRBV19; a weak D match, TRBD1 (6 bases). The length of the CDR3 is 13 residues. Germline V gives CDR1 LNHDA, CDR2 SQIVND (reference sequence). V gave up 10 bases and J gave up 0 bases, with 12 bases separating them. This CDR3 is CATETGLNTEAFF. DNA for the CDR3: TGTGCCACCGAGACAGGCTTGAACACTGAAGCTTTCTTT.

This clonotype is classed as medium-sized (0.01 to 0.1%). The chain links TRBV10-3 to TRBJ1-1; tentative D call: TRBD1 (5 bases). V was cut by 4 bases and J by 1 base, with 7 bases left in between. The CDR3 covers 13 residues. CDR1 is ENHRY, CDR2 SYGVKD, per germline. CDR3 in amino acids: CAISGGENTEAFF. CDR3 in DNA: TGTGCCATCAGTGGAGGGGAGAACACTGAAGCTTTCTTT.

This clonotype is classed as medium-sized. The chain combines TRBV7-2 with TRBJ1-1; D perhaps matches TRBD1 (6 bases). The CDR3 length is 13 residues. Trimming cost V 9 bases and J 8 bases, with 19 bases left between them. CDR1 is SGHTA and CDR2 is FQGNSA in the germline V gene. Here the CDR3 DNA reads TGTGCCAGTGAACGTGGGGGCATGGAAGAAGCTTTCTTT. Protein: CASERGGMEEAFF.

This clonotype was counted ten times or more. The V call is TRBV18, the J call TRBJ1-5, with D tentatively TRBD1 (5 bases). Germline values: CDR1 KGHSH, CDR2 LQKENI. There are 15 residues in the CDR3. V was cut by 3 bases and J by 4 bases, with 13 bases left in between. The CDR3 region has the DNA TGTGCCAGCTCACCGGTCGGGGGTCCTAATCAGCCCCAGCATTTT. Its translation is CASSPVGGPNQPQHF.

In the case of this clonotype: At one end the junction does not follow the germline gene, possibly because of a read error. The V call is TRBV6-1, the J call TRBJ1-1; D remains ambiguous. The CDR3 is 11 amino acids. The V gene's germline CDR1 is MNHNS and CDR2 SASEGT. The CDR3 here is CAISELGKAFF. CDR3 coding DNA: TGTGCCATCAGTGAACTGGGAAAAGCTTTCTTT.

By proportion, this clonotype is medium-sized (0.01 to 0.1%). The J gene is TRBJ1-2, the V gene TRBV7-9; 9 bases align to TRBD1. The CDR3 totals 14 residues. CDR1 SEHNR and CDR2 FQNEAQ come from the germline V gene (reference sequence). With V trimmed by 4 bases and J by 7 bases, 7 bases remained unmatched. The CDR3 protein is CASSSRTGEGGYTF. CDR3 coding DNA: TGTGCCAGCAGCTCGCGGACAGGGGAAGGTGGCTACACCTTC.

This clonotype occurred once. A read error may be the cause here, since a much bigger clone is one base away. CDR3 bases: TGTGCCAGCAGTTTGACAGAGGCGGACACTGAAGCTTTCTTT. This gives the protein CASSLTEADTEAFF. The chain has TRBV6-5 and TRBJ1-1, with TRBD1 as a possible D gene (5 bases). V dropped 4 bases and J dropped 3 bases, with 12 bases sitting between them. The germline V gene has CDR1 MNHEY and CDR2 SVGAGI. The CDR3 covers 14 residues.